One sample yielded the 22 T cell receptor beta chains listed below, sequenced in a study of blood T cells in healthy people across ages. Primed by a sample-barcoded 5' primer and a J-beta primer mix, a second PCR proceeded for 7 to 11 cycles. TCRdb independently ran MiXCR on the 5' RACE reads; one entry per CDR3 protein. The sample records around 990,000 distinct CDR3 sequences, approximately 25% being singletons. These data are also associated with another study on T cells of mothers and their children.

Sequences were obtained from blood. These receptors were taken from a girl aged 2 to 9 in good health.

The rearrangement uses TRBV11-2 and TRBJ2-1; D call uncertain. In germline, CDR1 is SGHAT, CDR2 FQNNGV. This CDR3 comprises 14 residues. The ends were cut back, 5 bases at V and 5 bases at J, with 13 bases in the middle. The CDR3 sequence is CASSLLEVNNEQFF. DNA for the CDR3: TGTGCCAGCAGCCTCCTCGAGGTTAACAATGAGCAGTTCTTC.

This rearrangement joins TRBV29-1 to TRBJ2-3; no clear D. The CDR3 spans 12 residues. CDR1 is SQVTM and CDR2 is ANQGSEA in the germline V gene. Trimming left V 3 bases short and J 2 bases short, with 6 bases between. The chain's CDR3 is CSVEAHTDTQYF. DNA of the CDR3: TGCAGCGTTGAGGCGCACACAGATACGCAGTATTTT.

This clonotype was recorded a few times. The chain employs TRBV7-2 and TRBJ1-2, with D tentatively TRBD1 (5 bases). The CDR3 has 14 amino acids. V shed 1 base and J shed 4 bases, with 10 bases lying between them. Per the germline V gene, CDR1 is SGHTA and CDR2 is FQGNSA. CDR3 region: CASSLGRGLYGYTF. The CDR3 nucleotides read TGTGCCAGCAGCTTAGGGCGGGGCCTCTATGGCTACACCTTC.

There are a few counts of this clonotype. The chain has TRBV2 and TRBJ2-7, with D tentatively TRBD1 (6 bases). Trimming left V 5 bases short and J 5 bases short, with 16 bases between. Looked up from germline, CDR1 is SNHLY and CDR2 is FYNNEI. This CDR3 is built from 14 residues. DNA for the CDR3: TGTGCCAGCAGTACCACCGGGACATTGGACGAGCAGTACTTC. Its translation: CASSTTGTLDEQYF.

The gene calls are TRBV19 and TRBJ1-1; 8 nucleotides line up with TRBD1. The CDR3 extends over 14 amino acids. Per germline, CDR1 LNHDA and CDR2 SQIVND (reference sequence). Trimming at V came to 4 bases and at J to 5 bases, leaving 6 bases not matched to a gene. CDR3 DNA: TGTGCCAGTAGTAACGGACAGGGTGTAACTGAAGCTTTCTTT. As protein: CASSNGQGVTEAFF.

This clonotype appeared a few times. This chain links TRBV21-1 with TRBJ1-1. TRBV21-1 is a pseudogene. The CDR3 totals 16 residues. The CDR3 reads CASSSGRDFGNSEAFF. The CDR3 DNA sequence: TGCGCCAGCAGCAGCGGCAGGGATTTTGGGAACAGTGAAGCTTTCTTT.

This chain joins TRBV6-5 and TRBJ2-4; D may be TRBD1 or TRBD2 (5 bases each). CDR1 and CDR2 from the germline V gene are MNHEY and SVGAGI. The CDR3 has 11 amino acids. V lost 2 bases, J lost 9 bases, and 5 bases lay in between. CDR3 bases: TGTGCCAGCAGTTACGGGGGCATTCAGTACTTC. Amino acid sequence: CASSYGGIQYF.

The V and J genes are TRBV12-3 or TRBV12-4 and TRBJ2-5; D remains ambiguous. The DNA end is a closer match to TRBJ2-7, so the J assignment may be wrong. There are 13 residues in the CDR3. The CDR3 sequence: CASSLASLYEQYF. Here the CDR3 DNA reads TGTGCCAGCAGTTTGGCCAGCCTCTACGAGCAGTACTTC.

The chain couples TRBV20-1 to TRBJ1-1, with D uncertain. Germline V gene sequence: CDR1 DFQATT, CDR2 SNEGSKA (reference sequence). Trimming removed 7 bases at V and 0 bases at J, with 6 bases between. The CDR3 consists of 11 residues. The DNA of the CDR3 is TGCAGTGGCTCGCTGAACACTGAAGCTTTCTTT. Its translation is CSGSLNTEAFF.

The chain employs TRBV10-3 and TRBJ2-1; D may be TRBD2 (6 bases). V dropped 10 bases and J dropped 5 bases, with 9 bases sitting between them. CDR1 is ENHRY, CDR2 SYGVKD, per germline. This CDR3 spans 11 amino acids. This chain's CDR3 is CATGTHNEQFF. The DNA for the CDR3 is TGTGCCACCGGGACTCACAATGAGCAGTTCTTC.

This clonotype was observed a few times. V usage is TRBV9 and J usage is TRBJ1-1; D call uncertain. The germline CDR1 and CDR2 sequences are SGDLS and YYNGEE. The CDR3 is 13 amino acids. V lost 3 bases and J 7 bases, leaving 13 bases between the germline ends. The CDR3 nucleotides read TGTGCCAGCAGCGCAAGCCCCTCGTATGAAGCTTTCTTT. Protein sequence: CASSASPSYEAFF.

This clonotype was counted a few times. The chain combines TRBV28 with TRBJ2-5; possible D gene TRBD1, 6 bases. Germline loops: CDR1 MDHEN, CDR2 SYDVKM. The V gene lost 6 bases and the J gene lost 4 bases, with 15 bases spanning the gap. The CDR3 consists of 14 residues. The CDR3 DNA reads as TGTGCCAGCAGCCCCCCTCCCAGGGGAGAGACCCAGTACTTC. It is translated as CASSPPPRGETQYF.

This chain connects TRBV4-2 to TRBJ2-5; tentatively, D is TRBD1 (5 bases). Near its end, the DNA agrees better with TRBJ2-7, so the J call may be wrong. Germline V gives CDR1 LGHNA, CDR2 YNFKEQ. The CDR3 has 13 residues. CDR3 in DNA: TGTGCCAGCAGCCAAGAGGACACTTACGAGCAGTACTTC. It specifies CASSQEDTYEQYF.

The chain combines TRBV6-1 with TRBJ2-1, with D uncertain. Trimming left V 6 bases short and J 8 bases short, with 11 bases between. This CDR3 comprises 12 residues. Germline assignment: CDR1 MNHNS and CDR2 SASEGT. The CDR3 bases are TGTGCCAGCAGACAGCAGTCCTATGAGCAGTTCTTC. Translated: CASRQQSYEQFF.

This clonotype was recorded many times. The chain employs TRBV12-3 or TRBV12-4 and TRBJ2-2; D ambiguous. Trimming stripped 0 bases from V and 1 base from J, with 3 bases between. The CDR3 covers 14 residues. CDR3 nucleotide sequence: TGTGCCAGCAGTTTAGCAGGGAACACCGGGGAGCTGTTTTTT. It codes for CASSLAGNTGELFF.

This clonotype appeared a few times. The V and J genes are TRBV4-1 and TRBJ1-1; 9 bases match TRBD1. This CDR3 region has 16 residues. The V gene's germline CDR1 is MGHRA and CDR2 YSYEKL. The junction had 11 bases not matched to a gene; V was cut back by 2 bases and J by 7 bases. CDR3 loop: CASSQSRDRVTHEAFF. The CDR3 DNA reads TGCGCCAGCAGCCAATCGAGGGACAGGGTAACACATGAAGCTTTCTTT.

V is TRBV20-1 and J is TRBJ2-7; D remains ambiguous. V shed 5 bases and J shed 7 bases, with 18 bases lying between them. Per the germline V gene, CDR1 is DFQATT and CDR2 is SNEGSKA (reference sequence). The CDR3 extends over 13 amino acids. In DNA, the CDR3 is TGCAGTGCTGTTCACGGGTCCCTGGGGGAGCAGTACTTC. This encodes CSAVHGSLGEQYF.

This clonotype was recorded a few times. CDR3: CASSLTNVDTQYF. The CDR3, as DNA: TGTGCCAGCAGCCTAACTAACGTTGATACGCAGTATTTT. The V gene is TRBV7-2, the J gene TRBJ2-3, with D unresolved. V lost 5 bases and J 6 bases, leaving 12 bases between the germline ends. The CDR3 is 13 residues long. Per germline, CDR1 SGHTA and CDR2 FQGNSA.

The chain joins TRBV20-1 to TRBJ2-5, with D possibly TRBD2 on 5 matching bases. With 7 bases removed from V and 2 bases from J, the gap between germline ends came to 14 bases. The CDR3 extends over 13 amino acids. The germline gives CDR1 DFQATT, CDR2 SNEGSKA (reference sequence). CDR3 in DNA: TGCAGTGTTGGGAGTACTTTACAAGAGACCCAGTACTTC. Encoded protein: CSVGSTLQETQYF.

This chain joins TRBV12-5 and TRBJ2-1, with D unresolved. Per the germline V gene, CDR1 is LGHNT and CDR2 is FRNRAP. CDR3 length equals 16 residues. V gave up 3 bases and J gave up 0 bases, with 12 bases separating them. The DNA of the CDR3 is TGTGCTAGTGGTTTTAGTCATCCGAGCTCCTACAATGAGCAGTTCTTC. Translated: CASGFSHPSSYNEQFF.

The gene calls are TRBV27 and TRBJ2-5; D is possibly TRBD1 or TRBD2 (5 bases each). The J call may be wrong; the DNA end is better matched by TRBJ2-7. Germline lookup yields CDR1 MNHEY and CDR2 SMNVEV (reference sequence). This CDR3 comprises 14 residues. The CDR3 nucleotides read TGTGCCACCAAGCCCGGGACGGACCTCTACGAGCAGTACTTC. The encoded protein is CATKPGTDLYEQYF.

This clonotype has at least ten counts. The rearrangement joins TRBV4-1 to TRBJ2-5; D gene ambiguous. V was cut by 0 bases and J by 2 bases, with 10 bases left in between. This CDR3 contains 15 residues. The germline CDR1 and CDR2 sequences are MGHRA and YSYEKL. CDR3 protein: CASSQEPGGQETQYF. CDR3 coding DNA: TGCGCCAGCAGCCAAGAACCGGGCGGTCAAGAGACCCAGTACTTC.